What follows are 13 T cell receptor beta chains derived from one specimen sequenced in a study of OX40 agonist ivuxolimab in advanced cancers. Clones were read by immunoSEQ multiplex PCR, and TCRdb kept only the in-frame ones, dropping some. This table has roughly 35,000 clones, roughly 90% appearing once. The material sequenced was CD4+ or CD8+ T cells sorted from blood, taken in a trial of the OX40 agonist ivuxolimab. These receptors all come from an adult with an advanced solid tumor such as melanoma, head and neck, liver or kidney cancer.

This chain connects TRBV19 to TRBJ2-4; D gene uncertain. Trimming removed 0 bases from V and 1 base from J, with 10 bases in between. The germline gives CDR1 LNHDA, CDR2 SQIVND (reference sequence). The CDR3 runs 16 residues. The CDR3 loop is CASSIDAGLAKNIQYF. CDR3 sequence (DNA): TGTGCCAGTAGTATAGACGCAGGTCTCGCCAAAAACATTCAGTACTTC.

J is TRBJ2-3 and V is TRBV7-2, with unresolved D. The length of the CDR3 is 15 residues. Germline lookup yields CDR1 SGHTA and CDR2 FQGNSA. V was clipped by 1 base and J by 2 bases, with 10 bases between them. CDR3 sequence reads: CASSLDSTNTDTQYF. Here the CDR3 DNA reads TGTGCCAGCAGCTTAGATTCTACAAACACAGATACGCAGTATTTT.

The genes are TRBV19 and TRBJ2-5, with D unclear. This CDR3 contains 15 residues. From germline, CDR1 is LNHDA and CDR2 SQIVND (reference sequence). The ends were cut back, 5 bases at V and 3 bases at J, with 16 bases in the middle. This CDR3 is CASSSPLEVEETQYF. The CDR3 nucleotides read TGTGCCAGTAGTTCCCCGCTTGAGGTGGAAGAGACCCAGTACTTC.

The V gene is TRBV6-1, the J gene TRBJ1-4; D call uncertain. Germline lookup yields CDR1 MNHNS and CDR2 SASEGT. The CDR3 extends over 16 amino acids. V lost 3 bases to trimming and J lost 5 bases, with 16 bases between them. The CDR3 DNA sequence: TGTGCCAGCAGTGAGGCCCCGGGAACCGGGAATGAAAAACTGTTTTTT. Its translation: CASSEAPGTGNEKLFF.

The J gene is TRBJ1-6, the V gene TRBV28; possibly TRBD1 for D (5 bases). V lost 5 bases and J lost 10, with 18 bases in between. The germline CDR1 and CDR2 sequences are MDHEN and SYDVKM. The CDR3 has 15 residues. The CDR3 reads CASSAPRGGKSPLHF. DNA of the CDR3: TGTGCCAGCAGTGCGCCCCGGGGGGGGAAATCACCCCTCCACTTT.

V is TRBV5-1 and J is TRBJ2-7; D call uncertain. Deletions cut 1 base from V and 2 bases from J, with 7 bases between. This CDR3 has 13 residues. Germline loops: CDR1 SGHRS, CDR2 YFSETQ. CDR3 nucleotides: TGCGCCAGCAGCTTGACGTTCCCCTACGAGCAGTACTTC. It translates to CASSLTFPYEQYF. Looking up the rest from reference TRBV5-1 and TRBJ2-7 gives the full variable domain: KAGVTQTPRYLIKTRGQQVTLSCSPISGHRSVSWYQQTPGQGLQFLFEYFSETQRNKGNFPGRFSGRQFSNSRSEMNVSTLELGDSALYLCASSLTFPYEQYFGPGTRLTVT.

The chain joins TRBV11-3 to TRBJ2-1; no firm D call. The CDR3 sequence is 11 residues long. Germline CDR1 is SGHNT and CDR2 is YENEEA. V was clipped by 4 bases and J by 8 bases, with 6 bases between them. DNA for the CDR3: TGTGCCAGCAGCTCCCCGGATGAGCAGTTCTTC. It codes for CASSSPDEQFF. Full variable domain (outside the CDR3, taken from reference TRBV11-3 and TRBJ2-1): EAGVVQSPRYKIIEKKQPVAFWCNPISGHNTLYWYLQNLGQGPELLIRYENEEAVDDSQLPKDRFSAERLKGVDSTLKIQPAELGDSAVYLCASSSPDEQFFGPGTRLTVL.

The V gene is TRBV28, the J gene TRBJ2-7; a possible D gene is TRBD2 (6 bases). Deletions cut 4 bases from V and 6 bases from J, with 22 bases between. Germline CDR1 MDHEN, CDR2 SYDVKM. The CDR3 is made up of 16 amino acids. The CDR3 sequence: CASSSDLGTGGLEQYF. CDR3 coding DNA: TGTGCCAGCAGTTCGGACCTTGGGACTGGGGGACTCGAGCAGTACTTC.

Concerning this clone: A read error may account for a junction end that differs from germline. The chain employs TRBV19 and TRBJ2-1, with a possible D match to TRBD2 (5 bases). Germline V CDR1 and CDR2: LNHDA, SQIVND (reference sequence). The length of the CDR3 is 14 residues. In DNA form, the CDR3 reads TGTGCCAGTAGGATAGGCGGACTCTACAATGAGCAGTTCTTC. Protein sequence: CASRIGGLYNEQFF.

This chain links TRBV7-2 with TRBJ2-2; D possibly corresponds to TRBD1 (5 bases). The CDR3 length is 14 residues. The germline V and J ends were trimmed by 7 bases and 5 bases, with 14 bases remaining between them. CDR1 is SGHTA and CDR2 is FQGNSA in the germline V gene. Here the CDR3 DNA reads TGTGCCAGCATCGCTACAGGTCTTACCGGGGAGCTGTTTTTT. It is translated as CASIATGLTGELFF.

In its sample, this clone was seen once. This sequence joins TRBV6-5 and TRBJ1-6; 9 nucleotides line up with TRBD1. There are 15 residues in the CDR3. Germline CDR1 is MNHEY and CDR2 is SVGAGI. J lost 3 bases, V lost 6 bases, and 3 bases had no gene match. This CDR3 reads CASSPTGGYNSPLHF. The CDR3 nucleotides read TGTGCCAGCAGCCCGACAGGGGGCTATAATTCACCCCTCCACTTT.

This clone turned up a few times. V gene TRBV4-3 combines with J gene TRBJ2-1; tentatively, D is TRBD2 (5 bases). Germline values: CDR1 LGHNA, CDR2 YSLEER. The CDR3 contains 15 residues. Trimming stripped 4 bases from V and 8 bases from J, with 18 bases between. The CDR3 DNA reads TGCGCCAGCAGCCCAGGTCCAGGTTACGGGGATGAGCAGTTCTTC. This sequence encodes CASSPGPGYGDEQFF.

The chain combines TRBV19 with TRBJ1-5; TRBD1 aligns across 7 bases. Trimming cost V 7 bases and J 1 base; bases outside gene matches: 28. The CDR3 runs 22 residues. Germline V lookup: CDR1 LNHDA, CDR2 SQIVND (reference sequence). Here the CDR3 DNA reads TGTGCCAGTACCGGATCTTTGGTTTTGGACAGGAGGAGAATGCCAAGCAATCAGCCCCAGCATTTT. It codes for CASTGSLVLDRRRMPSNQPQHF.